The table lists the clone carrying this T cell receptor beta chain with a few counts. Its specificity is not known. These data originate in a study of blood T cells in healthy people across ages. Broader study findings: Versus aged donors, long-lived donors had higher diversity and more naive CD4+ cells.

Using a J-beta primer mix together with a sample-barcoded 5' primer, a second PCR was run for roughly 6 to 12 cycles. The template-switch adaptor, which had 12 random nucleotides, put a tag on each cDNA molecule. TCRdb re-derived calls from the 5' RACE reads in MiXCR, one entry per CDR3 protein. The data hold approximately 800,000 distinct CDR3 sequences, with just over 55% observed a single time. Trimming shortened V by 4 bases and J by 0 bases, and 4 bases separated the two germline ends. Germline lookup yields CDR1 SQVTM and CDR2 ANQGSEA. The CDR3 length is 11 residues. V gene TRBV29-1 combines with J gene TRBJ2-7; D uncertain. Sequencing used blood. This receptor was taken from a man aged 35-49 years in good health. CDR3 residues: CSVVVSYEQYF. Written as DNA, the CDR3 is TGCAGCGTTGTGGTCTCCTACGAGCAGTACTTC.